The clone carrying this T cell receptor beta chain showed up just a few times. Its specificity is unknown. An Oncomine TCR Beta short-read assay was used to sequence the DNA from cultured CD4+ T cells. Genomic DNA was taken out of cultured CD4+ T cells by extraction. MiXCR, applied by TCRdb to the PCR reads, yields one record per CDR3 protein. The sample holds about 12,000 distinct CDR3 sequences, more than 30% seen once. V was clipped by 5 bases and J by 0 bases; unmatched bases: 4. There are 15 residues in the CDR3. Germline CDR1 SGHTA, CDR2 FQGNSA. Stated treatment: roughly 10-day PBMC culture with coronavirus spike peptide pools or control peptides (ViraFEST assay). Expanded clonotypes were found by TCR sequencing after peptide-pool stimulation (ViraFEST). These data come from a study of vaccination and CD4 T cells after COVID-19. Study background: Taking of post-vaccine samples occurred a median approximately 72 days after dose two (range 14 to 241).

Points from the study as a whole: The rise in median SARS-CoV-2-reactive clonotypes, from approximately 23 to 38, was not significant.

V usage is TRBV7-2 and J usage is TRBJ1-3, with 7 bases aligning to TRBD1. The receptor was derived from a human donor who had recovered from COVID-19. The sample here was CD4+ T cells from blood, cultured in vitro, taken after SARS-CoV-2 vaccination. The CDR3 DNA reads TGTGCCAGCAGCACAAGGACAGGCTCTGGAAACACCATATATTTT. The encoded protein is CASSTRTGSGNTIYF.